The sequence of this TCR beta chain was determined in a study of response to subunit inactivated influenza vaccine. TCRdb redid the calling of the RT-PCR reads with MiXCR, one entry per CDR3 protein. The table includes 400,000 to 550,000 distinct CDR3 sequences, 25% detected once. Trimming left V 6 bases short and J 9 bases short, with 12 bases between. Germline values: CDR1 MNHNS, CDR2 SASEGT. This CDR3 comprises 13 residues. There are many counts of this clonotype. Its antigen is still unknown. Findings and limits, study-wide: A suggestion made by the authors is that each seasonal influenza vaccination recruits few new T cells.

Here the sequenced sample was CD4+ T cells sorted from PBMCs, taken around 5 days after vaccination. The sequence was obtained from a man aged 50 to 60 who received an inactivated influenza vaccine. The rearrangement uses TRBV6-1 and TRBJ1-6; unclear D gene. CDR3 DNA: TGTGCCAGCAGCAGATCCTCCCTTTCACCCCTCCACTTT. Encoded protein: CASSRSSLSPLHF.